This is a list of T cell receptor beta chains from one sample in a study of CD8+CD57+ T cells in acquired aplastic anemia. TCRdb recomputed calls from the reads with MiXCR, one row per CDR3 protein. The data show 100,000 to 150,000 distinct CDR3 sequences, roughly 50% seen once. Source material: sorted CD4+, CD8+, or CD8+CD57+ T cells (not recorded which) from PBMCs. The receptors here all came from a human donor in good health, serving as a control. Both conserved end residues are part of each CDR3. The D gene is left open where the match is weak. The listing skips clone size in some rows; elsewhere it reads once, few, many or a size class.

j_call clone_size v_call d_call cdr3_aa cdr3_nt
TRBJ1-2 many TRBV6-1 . CASMRGGRDGYTF TGTGCCAGCATGAGGGGCGGAAGGGATGGCTACACCTTC
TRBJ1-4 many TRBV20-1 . CSAPPPGLGEKLFF TGCAGTGCTCCCCCCCCTGGCCTCGGGGAAAAACTGTTTTTT
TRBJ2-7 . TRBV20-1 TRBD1 CSARVCRDRAPEQYF TGCAGTGCTAGAGTTTGCCGGGACAGGGCCCCCGAGCAGTACTTC
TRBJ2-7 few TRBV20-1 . CSAQLPGEQYF TGCAGTGCCCAGCTCCCTGGCGAGCAGTACTTC
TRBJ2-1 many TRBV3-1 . CASSQEGLGQFF TGTGCCAGCAGCCAAGAGGGGCTAGGGCAGTTCTTC
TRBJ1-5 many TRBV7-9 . CASSLLGSGQEQPQHF TGTGCCAGCAGCTTACTGGGATCCGGGCAGGAACAGCCCCAGCATTTT
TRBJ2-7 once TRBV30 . CAWSVQYEQYF TGTGCCTGGAGTGTACAGTACGAGCAGTACTTC
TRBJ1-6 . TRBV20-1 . CSAILRDSPLHF TGCAGTGCTATCCTTAGGGATTCACCCCTCCACTTT
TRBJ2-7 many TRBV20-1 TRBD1 CSARDPGRQGPTYEQYF TGCAGTGCTAGAGATCCAGGGCGACAGGGACCCACCTACGAGCAGTACTTC
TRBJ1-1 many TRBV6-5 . CASSYARRTEAFF TGTGCCAGCAGTTACGCGAGGAGGACTGAAGCTTTCTTT
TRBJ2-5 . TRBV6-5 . CVSSFAGRETQYF TGTGTCAGCAGTTTCGCGGGCCGAGAGACCCAGTACTTC
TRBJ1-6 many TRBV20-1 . CSARDRTQGSPLHF TGCAGTGCTAGAGATAGGACTCAGGGTTCACCCCTCCACTTT
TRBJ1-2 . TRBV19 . CASSMMGSYGYTF TGTGCCAGTAGTATGATGGGGTCCTATGGCTACACCTTC
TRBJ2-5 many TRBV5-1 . CASSLATGRGETQYF TGCGCCAGCAGCTTGGCCACGGGACGAGGAGAGACCCAGTACTTC
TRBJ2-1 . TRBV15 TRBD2 CATSKVGGEFRYNEQFF TGTGCCACCAGCAAGGTTGGGGGGGAGTTTAGGTACAATGAGCAGTTCTTC
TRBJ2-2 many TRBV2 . CASSAGQGSGELFF TGTGCCAGCAGTGCGGGCCAGGGCTCCGGGGAGCTGTTTTTT